This T cell receptor (beta chain) was retrieved from a study of cytomegalovirus exposure and HLA in healthy donors. CDR1 and CDR2 from the germline V gene are SGDLS and YYNGEE. This CDR3 region has 17 residues. The V end lost 3 bases, the J end lost 2 bases, and 18 bases lay between the germline ends. The PCR used 60 Vbeta and 13 Jbeta primers. The data were produced by immunoSEQ multiplex PCR, yet TCRdb's version contains in-frame clones alone and is incomplete. The table lists around 200,000 clones, 60% to 80% of them singletons. Overall study findings and caveats: In vitro confirmation showed three CMV-associated chains to be CMV antigen specific.

Notes on this clone: Its specificity is unknown.

The sequence derives from a female donor in good health and CMV-seronegative. What was sequenced was PBMCs. The rearrangement joins TRBV9 to TRBJ2-1, with D uncertain. This chain's CDR3 is CASSAYGAPNTYNEQFF. The CDR3 DNA reads TGTGCCAGCAGCGCCTACGGTGCCCCGAATACCTACAATGAGCAGTTCTTC.